One T cell receptor (beta chain) is described in this entry. Its specificity is unknown. CD45RO negativity and positive selection for CCR7 defined naive CD8 cells, a population that excluded terminally differentiated effector memory CD45RA+ cells. Libraries were prepared by immunoSEQ multiplex PCR; TCRdb keeps only in-frame clonotypes and omits some of them. The sample lists some 2 million clones, about 95% occurring once. This entry is derived from a study of shared clonotypes between healthy human individuals. Whole-study results and caveats: The four-donor shared clonotypes exceeded non-shared clonotypes in generation probability, with non-shared ones scoring lower.

The source is a man aged 18 to 29 in good health. Material for sequencing was naive CD8+ T cells sorted from blood.

CDR3 bases: TGTGCCAGCAGCCTCTACGAGGACAGGGGAGACCCTAATTCACCCCTCCACTTT. Protein: CASSLYEDRGDPNSPLHF. V and J are TRBV7-6 and TRBJ1-6; 9 positions agree with TRBD1. The germline V gene encodes CDR1 SGHVS and CDR2 FNYEAQ. CDR3 length equals 18 residues. The V segment lost 5 bases and the J segment 6 bases; nucleotides outside the gene matches: 14.